These T cell receptor beta chains were read from a single sample in a study of blood T cell repertoires in COVID-19. Some clones are missing from TCRdb's copy, which holds only in-frame ones; the method was immunoSEQ multiplex PCR. The sample records approximately 12,000 clones, approximately 85% being singletons. Sequencing was done on a sample of peripheral blood. Receptors were obtained from a woman aged 55-69 years with acute or convalescent COVID-19. CDR3s include the opening cysteine and the closing phenylalanine or tryptophan. A D gene is named only where the DNA matches it firmly. Size is omitted from some rows. Given values are once, few, many or a class for expanded clones.

V,D,J,size,CDR3,DNA
TRBV27,-,TRBJ1-1,-,CASKPLAATEAFF,TGTGCCAGCAAACCCCTGGCCGCCACTGAAGCTTTCTTT
TRBV6-1,TRBD1,TRBJ1-5,-,CASSEVRGDRGNQPQHF,TGTGCCAGCAGTGAAGTACGTGGGGACAGGGGCAATCAGCCCCAGCATTTT
TRBV28,-,TRBJ2-3,-,CASNQLAVDTQYF,TGTGCCAGCAATCAGTTGGCGGTAGATACGCAGTATTTT
TRBV2,TRBD1,TRBJ1-2,-,CASNPGGANYGYTF,TGTGCCAGCAATCCAGGGGGCGCGAACTATGGCTACACCTTC
TRBV3-1/TRBV3-2,-,TRBJ1-1,few,CASSHVDTAFF,TGTGCCAGCAGCCATGTGGACACAGCTTTCTTT
TRBV20-1,TRBD1,TRBJ1-1,-,CSVDRGSKAFF,TGCAGTGTTGACAGGGGGTCTAAAGCTTTCTTT
TRBV10-1,-,TRBJ2-4,few,CASSGEGIHIQYF,TGCGCCAGCAGTGGTGAGGGAATCCACATTCAGTACTTC
TRBV2,-,TRBJ2-3,-,CASRTGTPLTRTDTQYF,TGTGCCAGCAGGACCGGGACACCCTTAACTCGCACAGATACGCAGTATTTT
TRBV27,-,TRBJ1-5,once,CASSLSAGGNQPQHF,TGTGCCAGCAGTTTATCAGCGGGGGGCAATCAGCCCCAGCATTTT
TRBV5-8,TRBD2,TRBJ2-7,-,CASRPLAGAYEQYF,TGTGCCAGCAGGCCCCTAGCGGGGGCGTACGAGCAGTACTTC
TRBV19,TRBD2,TRBJ2-5,-,CASSIALAGGQETQYF,TGTGCCAGTAGTATAGCCCTAGCGGGGGGCCAAGAGACCCAGTACTTC
TRBV27,TRBD1,TRBJ1-1,few,CASSSQGWYGNTEAFF,TGTGCCAGCAGTTCACAGGGGTGGTACGGGAACACTGAAGCTTTCTTT
TRBV9,TRBD1,TRBJ1-3,-,CASSARTGAFSSGNTIYF,TGTGCCAGCAGCGCTCGGACAGGGGCATTTAGCTCTGGAAACACCATATATTTT
TRBV10-3,TRBD2,TRBJ2-1,-,CAISDGGSAGQFF,TGTGCCATCAGTGACGGGGGGTCTGCAGGGCAGTTCTTC
TRBV27,-,TRBJ1-5,few,CASSPARGAGNQPQHF,TGTGCCAGCAGTCCCGCCCGGGGGGCTGGCAATCAGCCCCAGCATTTT
TRBV7-2,-,TRBJ1-2,-,CASSLAGAYGYTF,TGTGCCAGCAGCTTAGCTGGGGCCTATGGCTACACCTTC
TRBV7-8,-,TRBJ1-1,-,CASSLYGALEAFF,TGTGCCAGCAGCTTATATGGGGCCCTTGAAGCTTTCTTT
TRBV6-1,TRBD1,TRBJ1-5,-,CASSALGGQGKQPQHF,TGTGCCAGCAGTGCGCTGGGGGGACAGGGGAAACAGCCCCAGCATTTT
TRBV12-3/TRBV12-4,-,TRBJ2-1,-,CASSTQGPDEQFF,TGTGCCAGCAGCACCCAGGGGCCCGATGAGCAGTTCTTC
TRBV30,-,TRBJ1-2,-,CAWTLRGGFGYTF,TGTGCCTGGACCCTCCGTGGGGGGTTTGGCTACACCTTC
TRBV7-8,TRBD1,TRBJ1-2,-,CASSLARVKGATLNYYGYTF,TGTGCCAGCAGCTTAGCGAGAGTGAAGGGGGCCACTCTCAACTACTATGGCTACACCTTC
TRBV6-5,-,TRBJ1-4,-,CASSYYGGKLFF,TGTGCCAGCAGTTACTACGGAGGAAAACTGTTTTTT
TRBV11-2,TRBD1,TRBJ1-1,-,CASSLTGLNTEAFF,TGTGCCAGCAGCCTGACAGGGTTGAACACTGAAGCTTTCTTT
TRBV9,-,TRBJ1-2,-,CASSSMPGLGGYTF,TGTGCCAGCAGCTCCATGCCGGGACTGGGTGGCTACACCTTC